The 8 T cell receptor beta chains below all came from one sample that was sequenced in a study of identical twins. TCRdb re-analysed the 5' RACE reads in MiXCR, keeping a single row per CDR3 protein. The sample contains 1.5 million to 2 million distinct CDR3 sequences, less than 35% of which appear only once. Specimen: cord blood. These receptors originate from a newborn girl in good health.

The V and J genes are TRBV6-6 and TRBJ2-2, with D possibly TRBD1 on 5 matching bases. Per germline, CDR1 MNHNY and CDR2 SVGAGI (reference sequence). The CDR3 spans 14 residues. Trimming shortened V by 7 bases and J by 2 bases, and 11 bases separated the two germline ends. This chain's CDR3 is CASTDRVNTGELFF. Here the CDR3 DNA reads TGTGCCAGCACCGACAGAGTAAACACCGGGGAGCTGTTTTTT.

This clonotype was seen a handful of times. At one end the junction does not follow the germline gene, possibly because of a read error. This chain connects TRBV12-3 or TRBV12-4 to TRBJ1-1; possible D gene TRBD1, 6 bases. There are 14 residues in the CDR3. The CDR3 DNA reads as TGTGCCAGCACTTTAGGGGGGGGGAAAGCTGAAGCTTTCTTT. This translates into CASTLGGGKAEAFF.

This clonotype was seen only a few times. The gene calls are TRBV5-1 and TRBJ2-3; D tentatively fits TRBD1 or TRBD2 (5 bases each). V was cut by 1 base and J by 4 bases, with 19 bases left in between. The CDR3 is 17 amino acids. Germline values: CDR1 SGHRS, CDR2 YFSETQ. The CDR3: CASSLLLWGSRSDTQYF. In DNA form, the CDR3 reads TGCGCCAGCAGCTTGCTCCTTTGGGGGAGTAGGTCAGATACGCAGTATTTT.

In regard to this clonotype: Germline is not matched at one junction end, which may reflect a read error. This chain connects TRBV12-3 or TRBV12-4 to TRBJ1-1, with D maybe TRBD1 (6 bases). The CDR3 runs 14 residues. DNA of the CDR3: TGTGCCAGCAGTTTTTTTGGGGGGGCGACTGATGCTTTCTTT. This gives the protein CASSFFGGATDAFF.

This clonotype was detected once. The chain uses TRBV20-1 and TRBJ1-5; TRBD1 matches 9 bases. The trim removed 2 bases at V and 6 bases at J, leaving 14 bases unmatched. This CDR3 is built from 17 residues. Germline V gene data show CDR1 as DFQATT and CDR2 as SNEGSKA (reference sequence). As DNA, the CDR3 is TGCAGTGCTAGACGTCCCGGGACAGGGAAGGGGACTCAGCCCCAGCATTTT. This gives the protein CSARRPGTGKGTQPQHF.

This clonotype was counted ten times or more. This sequence joins TRBV7-8 and TRBJ2-7; no clear D. With 5 bases removed from V and 0 bases from J, the gap between germline ends came to 11 bases. Germline lookup yields CDR1 SGHVS and CDR2 FQNEAQ. The CDR3 has 14 amino acids. The CDR3 DNA reads as TGTGCCAGCAGCCAAGACCTTATCTCCTACGAGCAGTACTTC. As protein: CASSQDLISYEQYF.

The chain employs TRBV5-1 and TRBJ2-2; TRBD1 agrees at 7 bases. Trimming removed 2 bases from V and 2 bases from J; junction bases left unmatched: 3. CDR3 size: 15 residues. Per the germline V gene, CDR1 is SGHRS and CDR2 is YFSETQ. CDR3 in DNA: TGCGCCAGCAGCTTCGGGACAGCCAACACCGGGGAGCTGTTTTTT. As protein: CASSFGTANTGELFF.

V is TRBV28 and J is TRBJ2-7, with 7 bases lining up with TRBD1. Germline assignment: CDR1 MDHEN and CDR2 SYDVKM. The CDR3 is made up of 16 amino acids. The junction had 12 bases not matched to a gene; V was cut back by 5 bases and J by 2 bases. CDR3: CASSPENRGVPYEQYF. The CDR3 DNA reads TGTGCCAGCAGTCCCGAAAACAGGGGAGTCCCCTACGAGCAGTACTTC.